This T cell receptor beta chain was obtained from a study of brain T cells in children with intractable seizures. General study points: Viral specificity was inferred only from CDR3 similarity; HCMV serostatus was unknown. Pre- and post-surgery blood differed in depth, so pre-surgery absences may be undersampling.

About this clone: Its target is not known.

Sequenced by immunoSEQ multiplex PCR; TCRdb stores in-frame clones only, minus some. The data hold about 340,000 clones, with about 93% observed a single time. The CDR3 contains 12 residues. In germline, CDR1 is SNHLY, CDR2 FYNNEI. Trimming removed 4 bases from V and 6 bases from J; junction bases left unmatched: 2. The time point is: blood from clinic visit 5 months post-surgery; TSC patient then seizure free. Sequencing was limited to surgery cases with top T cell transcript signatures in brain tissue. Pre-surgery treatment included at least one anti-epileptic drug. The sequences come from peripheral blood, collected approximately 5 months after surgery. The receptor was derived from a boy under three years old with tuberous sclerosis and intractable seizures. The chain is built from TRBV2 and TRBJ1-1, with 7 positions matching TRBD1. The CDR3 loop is CASSVQGPEAFF. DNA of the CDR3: TGTGCCAGCAGTGTACAGGGGCCTGAAGCTTTCTTT.